This T cell receptor beta chain was captured by sequencing in a study of T-cell memory formation after mild COVID-19. Study overall: The two donors had largely donor-specific TCR clusters. Overall study results and limits: Whereas later expanders leaned CD4+, clones contracting day 15 to 85 showed a balanced CD4/CD8 makeup. Whether second-wave clones peaking at day 37 were SARS-CoV-2 specific went unconfirmed.

A word on this clonotype: The antigen remains undetermined.

V shed 6 bases and J 7 bases; nucleotides not matched to a gene: 11. Germline CDR1 SGHTA, CDR2 FQGTGA. This CDR3 has 15 residues. TCR alpha and TCR beta cDNA libraries carrying sample barcodes and UMIs came from 5'RACE with constant-segment primers. A single record per CDR3 protein comes from TCRdb applying MiXCR to the 5' RACE reads. The sample lists about 610,000 distinct CDR3 sequences, roughly 17% occurring once. This rearrangement joins TRBV7-3 to TRBJ2-1, with 8 bases fitting TRBD1. The TCR comes from an adult woman who had mild COVID-19 (a few samples of this study predate the infection). Cell type and time point are not known. Sequencing was done on a sample of PBMCs or a T cell subset sorted from them (not recorded which). CDR3 residues: CASSFDRGEWNEQFF. The CDR3 DNA reads as TGTGCCAGCAGTTTTGACAGGGGAGAGTGGAATGAGCAGTTCTTC.